This T cell receptor beta chain was recovered during a study of shared clonotypes between healthy human individuals. The overall study: Used for every donor were three CD4 naive, three CD4 memory, two CD8 naive and one CD8 memory plate.

A note on this clone: Its antigen is not identified. Other DNA sequences in this specimen translate into the identical CDR3.

The CDR3 covers 14 residues. The V end lost 0 bases, the J end lost 2 bases, and 8 bases lay between the germline ends. CDR1 and CDR2 from the germline V gene are SGHNT and YYREEE (reference sequence). TCRdb's copy holds only in-frame clones and misses some; the assay was immunoSEQ multiplex PCR. The data hold fewer than 3 million clones, with 92% observed a single time. Study-wide results and limits: Since donors were few, the genetic and exposure-history diversity represented was limited.

V usage is TRBV5-4 and J usage is TRBJ1-2; D is unclear. This sequence was found in a man aged 18 to 29 in good health. Some clones in this sample may be carry-over from other donors' samples. Sequencing was carried out using naive CD4+ T cells from PBMCs. Stated subset: CD45RA+ positively selected. CDR3 in amino acids: CASSLAGGNYGYTF. The CDR3 DNA sequence: TGTGCCAGCAGCTTGGCTGGCGGGAACTATGGCTACACCTTC.